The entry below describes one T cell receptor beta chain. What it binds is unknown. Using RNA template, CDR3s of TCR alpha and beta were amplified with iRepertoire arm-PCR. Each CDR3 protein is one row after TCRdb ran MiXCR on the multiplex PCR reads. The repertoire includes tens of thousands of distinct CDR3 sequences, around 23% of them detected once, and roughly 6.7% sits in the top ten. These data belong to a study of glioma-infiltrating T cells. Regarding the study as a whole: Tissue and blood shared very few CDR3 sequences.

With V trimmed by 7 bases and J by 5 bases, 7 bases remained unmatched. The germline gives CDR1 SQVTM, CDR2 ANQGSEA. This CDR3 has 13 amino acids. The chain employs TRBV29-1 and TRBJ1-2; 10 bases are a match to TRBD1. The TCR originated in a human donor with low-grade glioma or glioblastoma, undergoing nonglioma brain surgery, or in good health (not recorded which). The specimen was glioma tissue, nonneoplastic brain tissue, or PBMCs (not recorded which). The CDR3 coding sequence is TGCAGCGCCGAGGACAGGGGGTTGTATGGCTACACCTTC. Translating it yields CSAEDRGLYGYTF.